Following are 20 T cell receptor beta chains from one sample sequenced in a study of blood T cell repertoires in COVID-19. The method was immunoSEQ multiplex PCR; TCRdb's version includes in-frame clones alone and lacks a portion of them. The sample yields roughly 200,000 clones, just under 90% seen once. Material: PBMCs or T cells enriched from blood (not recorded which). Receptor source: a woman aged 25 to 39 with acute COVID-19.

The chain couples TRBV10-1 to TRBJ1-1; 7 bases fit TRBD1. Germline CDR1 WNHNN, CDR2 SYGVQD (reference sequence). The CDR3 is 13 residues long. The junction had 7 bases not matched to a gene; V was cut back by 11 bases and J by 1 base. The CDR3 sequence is CAPRDSQNTEAFF. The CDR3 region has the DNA TGCGCCCCCCGGGACAGTCAGAACACTGAAGCTTTCTTT.

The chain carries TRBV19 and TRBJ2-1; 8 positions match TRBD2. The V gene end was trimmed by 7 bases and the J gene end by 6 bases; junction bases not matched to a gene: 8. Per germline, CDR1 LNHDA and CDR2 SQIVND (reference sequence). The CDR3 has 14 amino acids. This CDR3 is CASMAGGLGNEQFF. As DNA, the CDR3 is TGTGCCAGTATGGCGGGGGGCTTAGGCAATGAGCAGTTCTTC.

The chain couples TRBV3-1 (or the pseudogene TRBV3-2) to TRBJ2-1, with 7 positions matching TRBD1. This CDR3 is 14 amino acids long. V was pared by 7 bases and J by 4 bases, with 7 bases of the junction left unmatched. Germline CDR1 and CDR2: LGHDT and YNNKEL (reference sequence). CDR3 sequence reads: CASNRQGDYNEQFF. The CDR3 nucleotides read TGTGCCAGCAATAGACAGGGTGATTACAATGAGCAGTTCTTC.

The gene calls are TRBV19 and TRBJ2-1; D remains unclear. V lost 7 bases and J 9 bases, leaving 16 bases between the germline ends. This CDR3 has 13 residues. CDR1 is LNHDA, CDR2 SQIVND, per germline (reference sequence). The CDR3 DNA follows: TGTGCCAGTACCCCCAAGGCCGGGTTTGAGCAGTTCTTC. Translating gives CASTPKAGFEQFF.

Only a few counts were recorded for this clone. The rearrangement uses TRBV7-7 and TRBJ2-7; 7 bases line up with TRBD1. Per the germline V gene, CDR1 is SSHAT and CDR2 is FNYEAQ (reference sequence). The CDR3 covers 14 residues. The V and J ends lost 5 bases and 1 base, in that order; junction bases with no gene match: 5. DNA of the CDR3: TGTGCCAGCAGCCCCCAGACAGGGTCCTACGAGCAGTACTTC. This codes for CASSPQTGSYEQYF.

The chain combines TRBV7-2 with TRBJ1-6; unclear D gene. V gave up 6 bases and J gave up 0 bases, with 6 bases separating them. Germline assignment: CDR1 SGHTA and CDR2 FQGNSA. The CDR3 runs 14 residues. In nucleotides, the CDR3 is TGTGCCAGCAGTACGGGCTCCTATAATTCACCCCTCCACTTT. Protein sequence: CASSTGSYNSPLHF.

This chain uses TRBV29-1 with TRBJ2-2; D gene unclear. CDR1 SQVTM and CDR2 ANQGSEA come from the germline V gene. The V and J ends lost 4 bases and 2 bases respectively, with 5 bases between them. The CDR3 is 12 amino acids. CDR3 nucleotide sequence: TGCAGCGTTGGACAAAACACCGGGGAGCTGTTTTTT. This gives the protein CSVGQNTGELFF.

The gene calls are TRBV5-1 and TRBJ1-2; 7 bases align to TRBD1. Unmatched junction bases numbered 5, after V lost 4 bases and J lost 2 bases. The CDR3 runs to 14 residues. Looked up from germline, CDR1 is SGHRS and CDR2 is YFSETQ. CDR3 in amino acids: CASSARQGNYGYTF. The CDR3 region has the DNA TGCGCCAGCAGCGCCCGACAGGGAAACTATGGCTACACCTTC. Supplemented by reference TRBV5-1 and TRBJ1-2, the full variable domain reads KAGVTQTPRYLIKTRGQQVTLSCSPISGHRSVSWYQQTPGQGLQFLFEYFSETQRNKGNFPGRFSGRQFSNSRSEMNVSTLELGDSALYLCASSARQGNYGYTFGSGTRLTVV.

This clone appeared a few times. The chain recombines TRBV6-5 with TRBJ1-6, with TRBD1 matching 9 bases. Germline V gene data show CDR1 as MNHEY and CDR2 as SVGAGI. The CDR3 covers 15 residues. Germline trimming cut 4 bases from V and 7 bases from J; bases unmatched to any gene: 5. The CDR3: CASSLGGQGNSPLHF. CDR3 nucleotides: TGTGCCAGCAGTTTAGGTGGACAGGGGAATTCACCCCTCCACTTT.

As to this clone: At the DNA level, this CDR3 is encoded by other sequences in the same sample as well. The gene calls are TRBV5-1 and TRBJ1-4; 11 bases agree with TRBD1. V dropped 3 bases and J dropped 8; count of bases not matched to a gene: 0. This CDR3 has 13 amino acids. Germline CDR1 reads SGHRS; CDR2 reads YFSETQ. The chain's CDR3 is CASSWTGGEKLFF. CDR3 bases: TGCGCCAGCAGCTGGACAGGGGGCGAAAAACTGTTTTTT. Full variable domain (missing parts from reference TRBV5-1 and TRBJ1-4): KAGVTQTPRYLIKTRGQQVTLSCSPISGHRSVSWYQQTPGQGLQFLFEYFSETQRNKGNFPGRFSGRQFSNSRSEMNVSTLELGDSALYLCASSWTGGEKLFFGSGTQLSVL.

The CDR3 spells CASSVVRRVEDGYTF. CDR3 sequence (DNA): TGTGCCAGCAGCGTAGTTCGGAGGGTTGAGGATGGCTACACCTTC. The chain links TRBV9 to TRBJ1-2; no clear D gene. The V gene lost 0 bases and the J gene lost 6 bases, with 15 bases spanning the gap. The CDR3 extends over 15 amino acids. In germline, CDR1 is SGDLS, CDR2 YYNGEE.

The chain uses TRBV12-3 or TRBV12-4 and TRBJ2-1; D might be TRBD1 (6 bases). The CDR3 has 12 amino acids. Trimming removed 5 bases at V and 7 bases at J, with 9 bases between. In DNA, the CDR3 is TGTGCCAGCAGTGCAGGGGAAAATGAGCAGTTCTTC. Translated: CASSAGENEQFF.

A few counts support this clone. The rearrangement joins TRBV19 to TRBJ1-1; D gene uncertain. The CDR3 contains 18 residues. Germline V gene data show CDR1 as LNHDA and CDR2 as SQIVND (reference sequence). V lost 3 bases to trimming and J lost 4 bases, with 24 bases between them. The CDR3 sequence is CASSIWEGHDGVVTEAFF. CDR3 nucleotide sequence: TGTGCCAGTAGTATTTGGGAGGGTCATGATGGGGTGGTCACTGAAGCTTTCTTT.

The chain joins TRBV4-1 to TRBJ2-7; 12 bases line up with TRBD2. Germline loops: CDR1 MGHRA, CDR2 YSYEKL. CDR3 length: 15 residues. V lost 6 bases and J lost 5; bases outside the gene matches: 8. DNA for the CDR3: TGCGCCAGCAGTCGGACTAGCGGGGCGGGCGACGAGCAGTACTTC. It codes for CASSRTSGAGDEQYF.

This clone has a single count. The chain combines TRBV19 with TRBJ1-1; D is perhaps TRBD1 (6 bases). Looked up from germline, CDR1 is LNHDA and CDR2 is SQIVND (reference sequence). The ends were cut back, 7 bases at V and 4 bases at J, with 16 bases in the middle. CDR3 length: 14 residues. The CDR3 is CASTDGRGTTEAFF. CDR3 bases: TGTGCCAGTACCGATGGGAGGGGGACCACTGAAGCTTTCTTT.

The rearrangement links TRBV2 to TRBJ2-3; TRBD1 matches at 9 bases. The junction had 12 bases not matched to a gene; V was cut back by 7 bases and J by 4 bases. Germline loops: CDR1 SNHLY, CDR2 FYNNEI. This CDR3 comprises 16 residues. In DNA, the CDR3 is TGTGCCAGCAATCCCAAGGGACAGGGTGGAGCAGATACGCAGTATTTT. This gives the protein CASNPKGQGGADTQYF.

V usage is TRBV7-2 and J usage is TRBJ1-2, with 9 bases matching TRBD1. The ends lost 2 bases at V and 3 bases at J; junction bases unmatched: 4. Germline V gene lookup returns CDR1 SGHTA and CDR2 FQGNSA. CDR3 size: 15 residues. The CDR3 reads CASSLTGTGYYGYTF. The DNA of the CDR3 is TGTGCCAGCAGCTTAACCGGGACAGGGTACTATGGCTACACCTTC.

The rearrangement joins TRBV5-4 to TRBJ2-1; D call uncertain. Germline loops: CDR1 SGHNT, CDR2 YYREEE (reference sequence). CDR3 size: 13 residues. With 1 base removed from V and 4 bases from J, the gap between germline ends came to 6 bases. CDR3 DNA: TGTGCCAGCAGCTTGTCTACTTACAATGAGCAGTTCTTC. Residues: CASSLSTYNEQFF.

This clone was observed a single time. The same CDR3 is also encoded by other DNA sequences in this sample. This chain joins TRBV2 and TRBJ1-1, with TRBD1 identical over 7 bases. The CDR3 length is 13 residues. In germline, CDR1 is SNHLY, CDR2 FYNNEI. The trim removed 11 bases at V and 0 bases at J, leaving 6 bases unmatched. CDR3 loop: CASTGQMNTEAFF. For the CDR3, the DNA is TGTGCCTCAACGGGACAGATGAACACTGAAGCTTTCTTT.

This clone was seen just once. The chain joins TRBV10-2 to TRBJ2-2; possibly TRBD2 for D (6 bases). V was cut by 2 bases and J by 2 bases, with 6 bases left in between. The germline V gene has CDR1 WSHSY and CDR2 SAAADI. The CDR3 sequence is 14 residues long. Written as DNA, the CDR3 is TGCGCCAGCAGTGAGGGACTAAACACCGGGGAGCTGTTTTTT. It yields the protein CASSEGLNTGELFF.